This entry lists 15 T cell receptor beta chains sequenced from one sample in a study of OX40 agonist ivuxolimab in advanced cancers. Using immunoSEQ multiplex PCR, the repertoire was profiled, and TCRdb retains in-frame clones only, with some absent. Of approximately 70,000 clones in the sample, 82% are singletons; the top ten hold 5.5%. This material consisted of CD4+ or CD8+ T cells sorted from blood, taken in a trial of the OX40 agonist ivuxolimab. The receptor set was obtained from an adult with an advanced solid tumor such as melanoma, head and neck, liver or kidney cancer.

The chain carries TRBV9 and TRBJ2-3; D uncertain. From germline, CDR1 is SGDLS and CDR2 YYNGEE. The CDR3 contains 17 residues. V lost 0 bases to trimming and J lost 1 base, with 15 bases between them. The CDR3 is CASSVGRTASGTDTQYF. DNA for the CDR3: TGTGCCAGCAGCGTAGGGCGAACAGCCTCGGGCACAGATACGCAGTATTTT.

The rearrangement joins TRBV10-3 to TRBJ2-1, with D uncertain. CDR3 length: 15 residues. Germline lookup yields CDR1 ENHRY and CDR2 SYGVKD. V gave up 3 bases and J gave up 0 bases, with 9 bases separating them. CDR3 loop: CAISDHTSSYNEQFF. The DNA of the CDR3 is TGTGCCATCAGTGACCACACAAGCTCCTACAATGAGCAGTTCTTC.

The rearrangement links TRBV18 to TRBJ1-6; TRBD1 might be the D (6 bases). The CDR3 contains 14 residues. The V end was cut by 6 bases, the J end by 6 bases, with 12 bases between. Germline V CDR1 and CDR2: KGHSH, LQKENI. The CDR3 is CASSEGQRNSPLHF. The CDR3 bases are TGTGCCAGCTCGGAAGGACAGCGTAATTCACCCCTCCACTTT.

The chain joins TRBV27 to TRBJ2-2; D might be TRBD2 (6 bases). The V and J ends lost 2 bases and 6 bases respectively, with 7 bases between them. The CDR3 covers 13 residues. Germline CDR1 and CDR2: MNHEY and SMNVEV (reference sequence). This chain's CDR3 is CASSLGGAGELFF. The CDR3 DNA follows: TGTGCCAGCAGTTTAGGAGGGGCCGGGGAGCTGTTTTTT.

V is TRBV7-8 and J is TRBJ1-5; no clear D gene. Germline loops: CDR1 SGHVS, CDR2 FQNEAQ. V was pared by 5 bases and J by 7 bases, with 12 bases between. The CDR3 consists of 13 residues. CDR3 sequence: CASSRLGQQPQHF. For the CDR3, the DNA is TGTGCCAGCAGCCGACTCGGTCAGCAGCCCCAGCATTTT.

The V and J genes are TRBV28 and TRBJ2-2, with TRBD1 as a possible D gene (6 bases). With 6 bases removed from V and 2 bases from J, the gap between germline ends came to 22 bases. The germline CDR1 and CDR2 sequences are MDHEN and SYDVKM. The CDR3 sequence is 18 residues long. CDR3 in amino acids: CASSTTQIGQKNTGELFF. The CDR3 bases are TGTGCCAGCAGCACCACCCAAATCGGACAGAAAAACACCGGGGAGCTGTTTTTT.

This chain connects TRBV19 to TRBJ1-1; D not resolved. Trimming took 1 base from V and 0 from J, leaving 12 bases between them. The germline gives CDR1 LNHDA, CDR2 SQIVND (reference sequence). The CDR3 is made up of 16 amino acids. CDR3 DNA sequence: TGTGCCAGTAGTATAGTACACAGCTCAATGAACACTGAAGCTTTCTTT. Protein product: CASSIVHSSMNTEAFF.

V gene TRBV6-5 combines with J gene TRBJ2-7, with a tentative D call TRBD2 (6 bases). V lost 5 bases and J lost 3, with 8 bases in between. The CDR3 loop spans 12 amino acids. The germline CDR1 and CDR2 sequences are MNHEY and SVGAGI. The CDR3 sequence is CASSEEGYEQYV. CDR3 DNA: TGTGCCAGCAGTGAGGAGGGCTACGAGCAGTACGTC.

The rearrangement uses TRBV9 and TRBJ1-2; D remains unclear. The CDR3 covers 12 residues. Germline loops: CDR1 SGDLS, CDR2 YYNGEE. Trimming removed 0 bases from V and 9 bases from J, with 9 bases in between. The CDR3 loop is CASSVDQVRYTF. The DNA of the CDR3 is TGTGCCAGCAGCGTAGACCAGGTGCGCTACACCTTC.

V usage is TRBV2 and J usage is TRBJ1-6; no clear D. This CDR3 region has 13 residues. From germline, CDR1 is SNHLY and CDR2 FYNNEI. Trimming stripped 6 bases from V and 5 bases from J, with 8 bases between. CDR3 sequence reads: CASRTANNSPLHF. The CDR3 coding sequence is TGTGCCAGCAGGACGGCTAATAATTCACCCCTCCACTTT.

The V gene is TRBV14, the J gene TRBJ2-3; 13 nucleotides match TRBD2. Germline CDR1 is SGHDN and CDR2 is FVKESK. The CDR3 runs 19 residues. V trimming: 1 base; J trimming: 3 bases; junction bases outside the gene matches: 10. CDR3: CASSQVRLAGGGLTDTQYF. The CDR3 bases are TGTGCCAGCAGCCAAGTCCGACTAGCGGGAGGCGGATTGACAGATACGCAGTATTTT.

The genes are TRBV19 and TRBJ1-5, with 9 bases lining up with TRBD1. Germline assignment: CDR1 LNHDA and CDR2 SQIVND (reference sequence). V was pared by 5 bases and J by 2 bases, with 4 bases of the junction left unmatched. The CDR3 loop spans 15 amino acids. DNA for the CDR3: TGTGCCAGTAGTGATACAGGGGGCCGCAATCAGCCCCAGCATTTT. It yields the protein CASSDTGGRNQPQHF.

The chain combines TRBV5-1 with TRBJ2-5, with TRBD1 matching over 12 bases. Germline V gene lookup returns CDR1 SGHRS and CDR2 YFSETQ. V lost 5 bases and J lost 5; bases outside the gene matches: 13. This CDR3 has 17 amino acids. The CDR3 nucleotides are TGCGCCAGCAGACTTGGCCGTCGGGACAGGGGGCAGGAGACCCAGTACTTC. It yields the protein CASRLGRRDRGQETQYF. The full variable domain, its missing parts supplied by reference TRBV5-1 and TRBJ2-5, is KAGVTQTPRYLIKTRGQQVTLSCSPISGHRSVSWYQQTPGQGLQFLFEYFSETQRNKGNFPGRFSGRQFSNSRSEMNVSTLELGDSALYLCASRLGRRDRGQETQYFGPGTRLLVL.

The chain is built from TRBV5-1 and TRBJ1-4; a possible D gene is TRBD1 (5 bases). The CDR3 has 15 residues. Germline CDR1 and CDR2: SGHRS and YFSETQ. Deletions cut 0 bases from V and 2 bases from J, with 8 bases between. CDR3 sequence (DNA): TGCGCCAGCAGCTTGGGGCGGGGGACTAATGAAAAACTGTTTTTT. Translated: CASSLGRGTNEKLFF.

The rearrangement uses TRBV5-1 and TRBJ2-1, with 7 positions matching TRBD2. CDR1 and CDR2 from the germline V gene are SGHRS and YFSETQ. There are 14 residues in the CDR3. J lost 6 bases, V lost 3 bases, and 6 bases had no gene match. The CDR3 DNA follows: TGCGCCAGCAGCTCCGGGACTATGGGCAATGAGCAGTTCTTC. Residues: CASSSGTMGNEQFF.